This passage covers 21 T cell receptor beta chains from one sample sequenced in a study of blood T cell repertoires in COVID-19. Libraries were prepared by immunoSEQ multiplex PCR; TCRdb keeps only in-frame clonotypes and omits some of them. The sample shows 250,000 or so clones, about 83% of them seen only once. Sequencing used peripheral blood. These receptors all come from a human donor in a cohort sampled during active COVID-19.

This clone was detected ten times or more. A read error may produce the germline difference seen at one junction end. V usage is TRBV7-6 and J usage is TRBJ2-2, with TRBD2 matching over 11 bases. The germline V gene encodes CDR1 SGHVS and CDR2 FNYEAQ. The CDR3 contains 15 residues. The CDR3 nucleotides read TGTGCCAGCAGCGTAGCGGGAGGGCTCACCGGGGAGCTGTTTTTT. Its protein is CASSVAGGLTGELFF.

The chain is built from TRBV27 and TRBJ1-3; 7 bases are shared with TRBD1. The CDR3 covers 15 residues. Germline V gives CDR1 MNHEY, CDR2 SMNVEV (reference sequence). V shed 2 bases and J 2 bases; nucleotides not matched to a gene: 3. CDR3 DNA: TGTGCCAGCAGTTTAGTCGGGACAGCTGGAAACACCATATATTTT. Its protein product is CASSLVGTAGNTIYF.

This clone is a singleton in its sample. The chain links TRBV9 to TRBJ2-2, with 9 bases matching TRBD1. The CDR3 covers 15 residues. Germline CDR1 SGDLS, CDR2 YYNGEE. The V and J ends lost 3 bases and 5 bases, in that order; junction bases with no gene match: 5. The CDR3: CASSGRDRVTGELFF. The CDR3 DNA reads as TGTGCCAGCAGCGGGCGGGACAGGGTGACCGGGGAGCTGTTTTTT.

The rearrangement uses TRBV5-4 and TRBJ1-5; TRBD1 might be the D (5 bases). CDR1 and CDR2 (germline): SGHNT, YYREEE (reference sequence). The CDR3 is 15 residues long. Trimming stripped 1 base from V and 3 bases from J, with 11 bases between. The CDR3 DNA is TGTGCCAGCAGCTTGAAACCTGGGGCCAATCAGCCCCAGCATTTT. It yields the protein CASSLKPGANQPQHF.

The V and J genes are TRBV7-9 and TRBJ2-6; 9 nucleotides align to TRBD2. The CDR3 consists of 18 residues. J lost 1 base, V lost 9 bases, and 13 bases had no gene match. CDR1 and CDR2 from the germline V gene are SEHNR and FQNEAQ (reference sequence). CDR3 loop: CASSEGGLALSGANVLTF. As DNA, the CDR3 is TGTGCCAGTTCTGAGGGGGGACTAGCCTTATCTGGGGCCAACGTCCTGACTTTC.

The chain employs TRBV2 and TRBJ2-1; 8 positions agree with TRBD2. Looked up from germline, CDR1 is SNHLY and CDR2 is FYNNEI. This CDR3 is 15 amino acids long. The V and J ends lost 10 bases and 2 bases, in that order; junction bases with no gene match: 10. The chain's CDR3 is CATTTGGMTYNEQFF. The CDR3 DNA reads TGTGCCACCACGACGGGGGGGATGACCTACAATGAGCAGTTCTTC. The variable domain in full, completed from reference TRBV2 and TRBJ2-1, reads EPEVTQTPSHQVTQMGQEVILRCVPISNHLYFYWYRQILGQKVEFLVSFYNNEISEKSEIFDDQFSVERPDGSNFTLKIRSTKLEDSAMYFCATTTGGMTYNEQFFGPGTRLTVL.

The V and J genes are TRBV2 and TRBJ1-6, with D tentatively TRBD1 (6 bases). CDR1 and CDR2 from the germline V gene are SNHLY and FYNNEI. Trimming left V 5 bases short and J 5 bases short, with 13 bases between. There are 15 residues in the CDR3. The CDR3 loop is CASSLQGADNSPLHF. CDR3 in DNA: TGTGCCAGCAGTTTACAGGGCGCCGATAATTCACCCCTCCACTTT.

The rearrangement links TRBV3-1 (or the pseudogene TRBV3-2) to TRBJ1-2, with D unclear. The CDR3 has 15 residues. Germline CDR1 reads LGHDT; CDR2 reads YNNKEL (reference sequence). V lost 1 base and J 4 bases, leaving 13 bases between the germline ends. The CDR3 region is CASSQAVSPPYGYTF. CDR3 coding DNA: TGTGCCAGCAGCCAAGCTGTCTCTCCCCCCTATGGCTACACCTTC.

The genes are TRBV18 and TRBJ1-2; D might be TRBD1 (5 bases). The germline V gene encodes CDR1 KGHSH and CDR2 LQKENI. This CDR3 has 15 amino acids. Trimming shortened V by 3 bases and J by 2 bases, and 13 bases separated the two germline ends. DNA for the CDR3: TGTGCCAGCTCACCCTGGACAACTCAGAACTATGGCTACACCTTC. Residues: CASSPWTTQNYGYTF. The complete variable domain, with remaining parts taken from reference TRBV18 and TRBJ1-2, reads NAGVMQNPRHLVRRRGQEARLRCSPMKGHSHVYWYRQLPEEGLKFMVYLQKENIIDESGMPKERFSAEFPKEGPSILRIQQVVRGDSAAYFCASSPWTTQNYGYTFGSGTRLTVV.

V and J are TRBV28 and TRBJ2-1; 10 positions match TRBD1. The CDR3 loop spans 15 amino acids. Trimming at V came to 7 bases and at J to 5 bases, leaving 8 bases not matched to a gene. Germline lookup yields CDR1 MDHEN and CDR2 SYDVKM. Here the CDR3 reads CASTIGTGAHNEQFF. In nucleotides, the CDR3 is TGTGCCAGCACCATCGGGACAGGGGCCCACAATGAGCAGTTCTTC.

The genes are TRBV7-6 and TRBJ2-2, with 11 bases identical to TRBD2. Germline-derived CDR1 and CDR2 are SGHVS and FNYEAQ. The CDR3 loop spans 18 amino acids. Losses at the gene ends were 5 bases for V and 6 bases for J; bases not matched to a gene: 14. The CDR3: CASSPRGSGRAVPGELFF. In DNA form, the CDR3 reads TGTGCCAGCAGCCCCCGGGGTAGCGGGAGGGCCGTCCCCGGGGAGCTGTTTTTT. The entire variable domain, with the rest obtained from reference TRBV7-6 and TRBJ2-2, is as follows: GAGVSQSPRYKVTKRGQDVALRCDPISGHVSLYWYRQALGQGPEFLTYFNYEAQQDKSGLPNDRFSAERPEGSISTLTIQRTEQRDSAMYRCASSPRGSGRAVPGELFFGEGSRLTVL.

The chain combines TRBV10-3 with TRBJ2-7; a possible D gene is TRBD1 (6 bases). The V gene lost 10 bases and the J gene lost 5 bases, with 18 bases spanning the gap. CDR3 length: 13 residues. Per germline, CDR1 ENHRY and CDR2 SYGVKD. Here the CDR3 reads CATSPGEIDEQYF. Written as DNA, the CDR3 is TGTGCCACAAGTCCAGGGGAAATAGACGAGCAGTACTTC.

This clone turned up a few times. The gene calls are TRBV2 and TRBJ1-6, with 8 bases lining up with TRBD1. There are 15 residues in the CDR3. Germline V gene sequence: CDR1 SNHLY, CDR2 FYNNEI. With 5 bases clipped from V and 9 bases from J, the junction kept 9 bases outside the gene matches. This CDR3 is CASSPIRDRSSPLHF. In DNA, the CDR3 is TGTGCCAGCAGTCCGATCCGGGACAGGAGTTCACCCCTCCACTTT.

The chain uses TRBV28 and TRBJ2-1, with 10 bases lining up with TRBD2. J lost 1 base, V lost 5 bases, and 2 bases had no gene match. Germline CDR1 and CDR2: MDHEN and SYDVKM. The CDR3 spans 15 residues. CDR3 sequence: CASSTTSGSYNEQFF. The CDR3, as DNA: TGTGCCAGCAGTACGACTAGCGGGTCCTACAATGAGCAGTTCTTC.

The gene calls are TRBV9 and TRBJ2-7; D possibly corresponds to TRBD1 (5 bases). This CDR3 has 14 amino acids. Germline lookup yields CDR1 SGDLS and CDR2 YYNGEE. V was clipped by 2 bases and J by 0 bases, with 9 bases between them. This CDR3 reads CASSVTVPSYEQYF. The DNA for the CDR3 is TGTGCCAGCAGCGTGACAGTACCCTCCTACGAGCAGTACTTC.

The rearrangement joins TRBV6-5 to TRBJ1-2; 9 bases match TRBD1. V lost 0 bases and J lost 7; bases outside the gene matches: 9. The CDR3 sequence is 16 residues long. Germline-derived CDR1 and CDR2 are MNHEY and SVGAGI. The CDR3 spells CASSYSLAQGQGGYTF. Here the CDR3 DNA reads TGTGCCAGCAGTTACTCGTTAGCACAGGGACAGGGTGGCTACACCTTC.

This chain uses TRBV3-1 (or the pseudogene TRBV3-2) with TRBJ2-7; tentative D call: TRBD2 (5 bases). CDR3 size: 13 residues. Trimming pared 6 bases from V and 3 bases from J, leaving 12 bases between. Germline CDR1 LGHDT, CDR2 YNNKEL (reference sequence). The CDR3 nucleotides read TGTGCCAGCAGACGGGATGGGGTCTACGAGCAGTACTTC. It translates to CASRRDGVYEQYF.

The chain couples TRBV11-2 to TRBJ1-1; 7 nucleotides line up with TRBD1. The CDR3 spans 17 residues. CDR1 is SGHAT, CDR2 FQNNGV, per germline. V lost 5 bases and J lost 3; bases outside the gene matches: 15. In nucleotides, the CDR3 is TGTGCCAGCAGCACGCCAATCGATACAGGGGAGGACACTGAAGCTTTCTTT. Its translation: CASSTPIDTGEDTEAFF.

This clone was recorded only once. CDR3 in amino acids: CASSLLAAQETQYF. CDR3 coding DNA: TGTGCCAGCAGCTTACTAGCGGCACAAGAGACCCAGTACTTC. The rearrangement joins TRBV5-6 to TRBJ2-5, with 8 bases matching TRBD2. Trimming cost V 2 bases and J 2 bases; bases outside gene matches: 2. From germline, CDR1 is SGHDT and CDR2 YYEEEE. The CDR3 spans 14 residues. Together with reference TRBV5-6 and TRBJ2-5, the CDR3 gives the full variable domain: DAGVTQSPTHLIKTRGQQVTLRCSPKSGHDTVSWYQQALGQGPQFIFQYYEEEERQRGNFPDRFSGHQFPNYSSELNVNALLLGDSALYLCASSLLAAQETQYFGPGTRLLVL.

The V call is TRBV2, the J call TRBJ1-3; 7 bases line up with TRBD1. CDR3 length equals 15 residues. Germline V gene data show CDR1 as SNHLY and CDR2 as FYNNEI. Trimming at V came to 3 bases and at J to 0 bases, leaving 2 bases not matched to a gene. CDR3 sequence: CASSEGTVSGNTIYF. CDR3 nucleotides: TGTGCCAGCAGTGAGGGGACAGTCTCTGGAAACACCATATATTTT.

The chain recombines TRBV19 with TRBJ2-1, with 7 positions matching TRBD2. CDR1 is LNHDA and CDR2 is SQIVND in the germline V gene (reference sequence). The CDR3 loop spans 14 amino acids. The V and J ends lost 3 bases and 7 bases, in that order; junction bases with no gene match: 6. CDR3 in DNA: TGTGCCAGTAGTATTGGACTAGTGGGTAATGAGCAGTTCTTC. Translation: CASSIGLVGNEQFF.